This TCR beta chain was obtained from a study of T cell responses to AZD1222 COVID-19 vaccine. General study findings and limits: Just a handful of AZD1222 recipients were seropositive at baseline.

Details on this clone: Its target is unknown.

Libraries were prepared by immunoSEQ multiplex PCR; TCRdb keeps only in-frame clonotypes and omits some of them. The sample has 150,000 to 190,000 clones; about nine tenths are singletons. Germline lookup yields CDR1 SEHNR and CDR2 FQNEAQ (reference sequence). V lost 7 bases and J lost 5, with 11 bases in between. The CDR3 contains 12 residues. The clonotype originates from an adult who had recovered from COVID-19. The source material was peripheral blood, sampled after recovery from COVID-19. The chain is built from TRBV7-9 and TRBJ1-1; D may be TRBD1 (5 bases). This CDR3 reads CASTWGRTEAFF. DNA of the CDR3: TGTGCCAGCACCTGGGGGAGGACTGAAGCTTTCTTT. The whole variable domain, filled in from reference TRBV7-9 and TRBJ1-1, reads DTGVSQNPRHKITKRGQNVTFRCDPISEHNRLYWYRQTLGQGPEFLTYFQNEAQLEKSRLLSDRFSAERPKGSFSTLEIQRTEQGDSAMYLCASTWGRTEAFFGQGTRLTVV.